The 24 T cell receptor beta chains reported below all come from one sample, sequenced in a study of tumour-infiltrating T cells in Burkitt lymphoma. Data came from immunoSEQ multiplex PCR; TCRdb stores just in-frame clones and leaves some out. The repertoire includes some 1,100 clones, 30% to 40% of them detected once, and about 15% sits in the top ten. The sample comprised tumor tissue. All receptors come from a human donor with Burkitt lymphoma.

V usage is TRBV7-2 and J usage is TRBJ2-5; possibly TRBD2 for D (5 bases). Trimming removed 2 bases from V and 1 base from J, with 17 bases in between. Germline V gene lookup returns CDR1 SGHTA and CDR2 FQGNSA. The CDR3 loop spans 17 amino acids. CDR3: CASSLNLLSGLQETQYF. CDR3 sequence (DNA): TGTGCCAGCAGCTTAAATCTTTTGAGCGGACTCCAAGAGACCCAGTACTTC.

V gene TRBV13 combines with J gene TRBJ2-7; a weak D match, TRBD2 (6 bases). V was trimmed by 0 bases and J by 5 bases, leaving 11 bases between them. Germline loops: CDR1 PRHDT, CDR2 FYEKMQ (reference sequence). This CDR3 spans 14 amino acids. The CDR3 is CASSLGTSVHEQYF. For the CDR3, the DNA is TGTGCCAGCAGCTTAGGGACTAGTGTCCACGAGCAGTACTTC.

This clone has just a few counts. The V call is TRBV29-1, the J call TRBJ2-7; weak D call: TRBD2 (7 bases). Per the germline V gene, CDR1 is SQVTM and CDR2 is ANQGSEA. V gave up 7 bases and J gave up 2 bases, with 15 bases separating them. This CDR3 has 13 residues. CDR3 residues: CSALRGAPYEQYF. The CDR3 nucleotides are TGCAGCGCCCTCCGGGGGGCTCCCTACGAGCAGTACTTC.

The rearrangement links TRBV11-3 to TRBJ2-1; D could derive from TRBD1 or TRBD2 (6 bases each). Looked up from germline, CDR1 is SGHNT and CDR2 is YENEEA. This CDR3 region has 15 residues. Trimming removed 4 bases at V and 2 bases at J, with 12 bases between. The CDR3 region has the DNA TGTGCCAGCAGCTCGCGGGACACCACCTACAATGAGCAGTTCTTC. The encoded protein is CASSSRDTTYNEQFF.

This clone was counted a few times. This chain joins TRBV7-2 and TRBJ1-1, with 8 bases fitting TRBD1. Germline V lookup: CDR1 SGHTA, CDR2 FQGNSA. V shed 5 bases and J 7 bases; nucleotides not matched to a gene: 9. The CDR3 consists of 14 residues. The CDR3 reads CASSISSGGSEAFF. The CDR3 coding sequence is TGTGCCAGCAGCATCAGCTCAGGGGGCAGTGAAGCTTTCTTT.

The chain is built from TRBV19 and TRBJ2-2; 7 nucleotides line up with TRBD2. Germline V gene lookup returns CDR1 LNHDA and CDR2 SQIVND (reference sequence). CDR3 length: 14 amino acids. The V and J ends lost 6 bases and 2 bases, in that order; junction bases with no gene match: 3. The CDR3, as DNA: TGTGCCAGTAGCCAGCGGGGCAACACCGGGGAGCTGTTTTTT. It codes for CASSQRGNTGELFF.

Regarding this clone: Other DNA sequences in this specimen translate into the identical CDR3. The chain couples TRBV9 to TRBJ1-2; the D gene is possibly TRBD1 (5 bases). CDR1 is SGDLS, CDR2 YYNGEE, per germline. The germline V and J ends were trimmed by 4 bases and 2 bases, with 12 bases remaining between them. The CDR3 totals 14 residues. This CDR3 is CASSQSGGNYGYTF. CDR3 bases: TGTGCCAGCAGCCAAAGCGGGGGGAACTATGGCTACACCTTC.

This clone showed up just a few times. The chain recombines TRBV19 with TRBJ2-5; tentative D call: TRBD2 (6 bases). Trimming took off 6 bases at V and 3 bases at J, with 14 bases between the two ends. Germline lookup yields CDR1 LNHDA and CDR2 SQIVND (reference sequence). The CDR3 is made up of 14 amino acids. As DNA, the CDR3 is TGTGCCAGTAGCCGGGCGGACTACGAAGAGACCCAGTACTTC. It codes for CASSRADYEETQYF.

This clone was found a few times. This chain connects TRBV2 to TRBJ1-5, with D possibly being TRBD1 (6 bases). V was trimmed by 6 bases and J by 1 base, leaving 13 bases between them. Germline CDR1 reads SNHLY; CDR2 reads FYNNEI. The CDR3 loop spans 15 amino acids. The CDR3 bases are TGTGCCAGCAGGATTCAGGGGAGAAGCAATCAGCCCCAGCATTTT. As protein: CASRIQGRSNQPQHF.

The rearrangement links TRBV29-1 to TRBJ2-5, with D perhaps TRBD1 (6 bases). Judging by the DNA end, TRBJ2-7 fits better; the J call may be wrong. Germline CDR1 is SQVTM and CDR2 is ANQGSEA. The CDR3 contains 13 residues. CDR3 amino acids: CSVKTGETYEQYF. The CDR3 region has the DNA TGCAGCGTAAAGACAGGCGAGACCTACGAGCAGTACTTC.

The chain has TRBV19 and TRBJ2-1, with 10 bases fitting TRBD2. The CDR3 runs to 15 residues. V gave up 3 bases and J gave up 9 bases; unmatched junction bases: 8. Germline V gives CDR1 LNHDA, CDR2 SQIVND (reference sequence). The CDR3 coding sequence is TGTGCCAGTAGTATTTCTAGCGGGAGACCCGGTGAGCAGTTCTTC. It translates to CASSISSGRPGEQFF.

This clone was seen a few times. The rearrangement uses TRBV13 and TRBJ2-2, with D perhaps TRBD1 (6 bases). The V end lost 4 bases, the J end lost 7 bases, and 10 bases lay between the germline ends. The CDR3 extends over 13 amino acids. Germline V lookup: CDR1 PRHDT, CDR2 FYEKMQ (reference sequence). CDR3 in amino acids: CASSSQGYGELFF. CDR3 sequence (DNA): TGTGCCAGCAGCTCACAGGGTTACGGGGAGCTGTTTTTT.

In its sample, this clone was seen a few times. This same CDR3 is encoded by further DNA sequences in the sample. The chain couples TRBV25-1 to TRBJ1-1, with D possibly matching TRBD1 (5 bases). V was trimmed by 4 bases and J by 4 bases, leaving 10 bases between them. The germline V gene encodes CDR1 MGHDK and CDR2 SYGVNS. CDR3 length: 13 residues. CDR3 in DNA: TGTGCCAGCAGTGGCAGGGAGGGCACTGAAGCTTTCTTT. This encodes CASSGREGTEAFF.

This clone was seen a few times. The CDR3 DNA reads TGCAGCGTTGAGACAGTGAACACTGAAGCTTTCTTT. Translation gives CSVETVNTEAFF. The chain carries TRBV29-1 and TRBJ1-1; perhaps TRBD1 as D (5 bases). V lost 3 bases and J lost 0, with 5 bases in between. The CDR3 runs 12 residues. The V gene's germline CDR1 is SQVTM and CDR2 ANQGSEA.

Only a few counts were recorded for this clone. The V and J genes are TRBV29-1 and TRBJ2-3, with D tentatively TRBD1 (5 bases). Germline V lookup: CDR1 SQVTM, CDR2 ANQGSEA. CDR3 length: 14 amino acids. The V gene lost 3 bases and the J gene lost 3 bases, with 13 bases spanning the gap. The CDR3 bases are TGCAGCGTTGAGTCCAGGGCACATACAGATACGCAGTATTTT. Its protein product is CSVESRAHTDTQYF.

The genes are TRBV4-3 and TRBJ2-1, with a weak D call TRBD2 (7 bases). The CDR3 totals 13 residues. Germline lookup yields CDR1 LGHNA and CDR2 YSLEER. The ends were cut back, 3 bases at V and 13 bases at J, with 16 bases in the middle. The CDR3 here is CASSQGGAGHQFF. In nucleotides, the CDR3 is TGCGCCAGCAGCCAGGGGGGGGCGGGACATCAGTTCTTC.

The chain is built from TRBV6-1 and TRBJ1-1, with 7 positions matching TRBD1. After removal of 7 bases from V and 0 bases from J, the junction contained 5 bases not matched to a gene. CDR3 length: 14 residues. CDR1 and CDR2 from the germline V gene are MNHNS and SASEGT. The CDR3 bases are TGTGCCAGCACACGGGACAGATTGAACACTGAAGCTTTCTTT. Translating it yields CASTRDRLNTEAFF.

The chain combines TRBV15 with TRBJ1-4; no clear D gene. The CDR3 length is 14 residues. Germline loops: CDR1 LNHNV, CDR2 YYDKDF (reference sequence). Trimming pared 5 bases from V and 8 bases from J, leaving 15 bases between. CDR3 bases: TGTGCCACCAGCTACTCCACCCAGGTGGAAAAACTGTTTTTT. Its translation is CATSYSTQVEKLFF.

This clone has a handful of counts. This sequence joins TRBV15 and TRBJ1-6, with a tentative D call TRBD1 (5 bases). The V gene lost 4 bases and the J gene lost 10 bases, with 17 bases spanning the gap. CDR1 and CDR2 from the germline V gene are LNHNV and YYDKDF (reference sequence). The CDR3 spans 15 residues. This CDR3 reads CATSTQGGPTSPLHF. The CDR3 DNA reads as TGTGCCACCAGCACCCAGGGAGGCCCTACGTCACCCCTCCACTTT.

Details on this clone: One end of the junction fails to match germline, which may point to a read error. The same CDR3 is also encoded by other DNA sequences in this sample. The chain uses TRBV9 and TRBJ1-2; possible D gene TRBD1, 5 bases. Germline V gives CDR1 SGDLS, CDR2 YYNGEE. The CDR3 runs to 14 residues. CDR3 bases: TGTGCCAGCAGCCAAAGCGGGGGGAACTATGGTTACACCTTC. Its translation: CASSQSGGNYGYTF.

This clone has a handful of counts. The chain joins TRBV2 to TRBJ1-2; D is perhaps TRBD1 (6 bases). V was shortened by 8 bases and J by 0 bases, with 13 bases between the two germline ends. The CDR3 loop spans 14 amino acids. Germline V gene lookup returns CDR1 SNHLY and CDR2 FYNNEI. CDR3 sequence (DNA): TGTGCCAGCCCCCAGACAGGCCCTAACTATGGCTACACCTTC. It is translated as CASPQTGPNYGYTF.

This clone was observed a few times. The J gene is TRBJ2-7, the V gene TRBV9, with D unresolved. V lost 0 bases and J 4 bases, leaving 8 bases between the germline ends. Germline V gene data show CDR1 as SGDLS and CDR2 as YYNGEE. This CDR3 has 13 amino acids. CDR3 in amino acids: CASSVGKGYEQYF. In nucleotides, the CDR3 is TGTGCCAGCAGCGTAGGTAAGGGATACGAGCAGTACTTC. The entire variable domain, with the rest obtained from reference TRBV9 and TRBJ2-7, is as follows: DSGVTQTPKHLITATGQRVTLRCSPRSGDLSVYWYQQSLDQGLQFLIQYYNGEERAKGNILERFSAQQFPDLHSELNLSSLELGDSALYFCASSVGKGYEQYFGPGTRLTVT.

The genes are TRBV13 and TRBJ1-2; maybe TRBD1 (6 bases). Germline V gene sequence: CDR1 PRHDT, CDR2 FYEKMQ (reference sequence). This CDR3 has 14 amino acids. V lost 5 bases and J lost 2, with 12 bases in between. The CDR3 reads CASSHRTANYGYTF. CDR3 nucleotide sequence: TGTGCCAGCAGCCATCGGACAGCCAACTATGGCTACACCTTC.

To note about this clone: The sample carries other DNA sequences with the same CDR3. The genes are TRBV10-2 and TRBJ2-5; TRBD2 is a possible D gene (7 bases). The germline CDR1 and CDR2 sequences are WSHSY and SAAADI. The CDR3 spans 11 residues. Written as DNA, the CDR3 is TGCGCAGGGGGGGCCCCAGAAACCCAGTACTTC. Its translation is CAGGAPETQYF.